These 18 T cell receptor beta chains were sequenced from one sample in a study of shared clonotypes between healthy human individuals. Naive CD8 isolation took CD45RO-negative cells positively selected for CCR7 and excluded terminally differentiated effector memory CD45RA+ cells. Assay: immunoSEQ multiplex PCR; the TCRdb copy retains only in-frame clones and omits some. The table has some 1,900,000 clones, roughly 95% seen once. Sequences were obtained from naive CD8+ T cells sorted from blood. These receptors all come from a man aged 18 to 35 in good health.

The CDR3 region is CASSIMWGNSYNEQFF. In DNA, the CDR3 is TGTGCCAGTAGTATAATGTGGGGCAACTCCTACAATGAGCAGTTCTTC. The chain has TRBV19 and TRBJ2-1, with D tentatively TRBD1 (5 bases). The CDR3 runs 16 residues. Germline V gene lookup returns CDR1 LNHDA and CDR2 SQIVND (reference sequence). Trimming removed 2 bases at V and 0 bases at J, with 11 bases between.

The chain recombines TRBV30 with TRBJ2-1, with 11 nucleotides matching TRBD1. CDR3 length: 15 residues. The V and J ends lost 4 bases and 5 bases, in that order; junction bases with no gene match: 7. CDR1 is GTSNPN and CDR2 is SVGIG in the germline V gene (reference sequence). CDR3 sequence (DNA): TGTGCCTGGACCCAAGGACAGGGGGCGGACAATGAGCAGTTCTTC. Translated, it gives CAWTQGQGADNEQFF.

CDR3 region: CSVEVAGTGTEAFF. The CDR3 bases are TGCAGCGTTGAAGTAGCAGGCACAGGGACTGAAGCTTTCTTT. The V gene is TRBV29-1, the J gene TRBJ1-1; D may be TRBD1 (6 bases). V lost 1 base and J lost 5, with 14 bases in between. CDR3 length equals 14 residues. CDR1 and CDR2 from the germline V gene are SQVTM and ANQGSEA.

The chain has TRBV9 and TRBJ2-7, with TRBD1 as a possible D gene (5 bases). The CDR3 is 15 residues long. Per germline, CDR1 SGDLS and CDR2 YYNGEE. The V end was cut by 0 bases, the J end by 0 bases, with 10 bases between. This CDR3 is CASSVDDSISYEQYF. The CDR3 nucleotides read TGTGCCAGCAGCGTAGACGACAGCATCTCCTACGAGCAGTACTTC.

The CDR3 is CASRYGTSGIEQYF. The CDR3 DNA follows: TGTGCCAGCAGATACGGGACTAGCGGGATTGAGCAGTACTTC. The rearrangement joins TRBV5-8 to TRBJ2-7, with 13 bases that match TRBD2. Trimming at V came to 5 bases and at J to 7 bases, leaving 6 bases not matched to a gene. Germline V lookup: CDR1 SGHTS, CDR2 YDEGEE. The CDR3 runs 14 residues.

Concerning this clone itself: The same CDR3 also results from other DNA sequences found in this sample. This chain joins TRBV28 and TRBJ2-3, with D perhaps TRBD2 (5 bases). CDR3 length: 14 amino acids. Germline CDR1 is MDHEN and CDR2 is SYDVKM. Trimming left V 3 bases short and J 4 bases short, with 11 bases between. CDR3 sequence (DNA): TGTGCCAGCAGTTTTTTACGGGGTGCAGATACGCAGTATTTT. It translates to CASSFLRGADTQYF.

This chain uses TRBV6-5 with TRBJ2-5; TRBD2 aligns across 7 bases. Germline V gene sequence: CDR1 MNHEY, CDR2 SVGAGI. Germline trimming cut 6 bases from V and 1 base from J; bases unmatched to any gene: 5. The CDR3 is made up of 14 amino acids. CDR3 DNA: TGTGCCAGCAGCCGGGAGGAGGGCCAAGAGACCCAGTACTTC. It encodes CASSREEGQETQYF.

As regards this clone: Other nucleotide sequences in the sample specify the same CDR3. V is TRBV7-6 and J is TRBJ2-1, with TRBD2 matching 11 bases. Germline V gives CDR1 SGHVS, CDR2 FNYEAQ. After removal of 5 bases from V and 4 bases from J, the junction contained 4 bases not matched to a gene. The CDR3 is 15 amino acids. The CDR3 here is CASSVTSGGYNEQFF. CDR3 bases: TGTGCCAGCAGCGTCACTAGCGGGGGATACAATGAGCAGTTCTTC.

The chain recombines TRBV6-5 with TRBJ2-7; no definite D call. CDR3 size: 13 residues. Looked up from germline, CDR1 is MNHEY and CDR2 is SVGAGI. Trimming removed 6 bases at V and 1 base at J, with 10 bases between. The CDR3 loop reads CASSPEGSYEQYF. CDR3 nucleotides: TGTGCCAGCAGCCCGGAAGGTTCCTACGAGCAGTACTTC.

To note about this clone: The same CDR3 is also encoded by other DNA sequences in this sample. V and J are TRBV9 and TRBJ2-2, with a tentative D call TRBD2 (7 bases). Germline-derived CDR1 and CDR2 are SGDLS and YYNGEE. V was clipped by 4 bases and J by 5 bases, with 12 bases between them. This CDR3 has 14 residues. CDR3 nucleotides: TGTGCCAGCAGCCTAGGGGGAGGGACCGGGGAGCTGTTTTTT. It encodes CASSLGGGTGELFF.

To note about this clone: The sample carries other DNA sequences with the same CDR3. The chain employs TRBV20-1 and TRBJ2-7; D call uncertain. The CDR3 is made up of 11 amino acids. The germline V and J ends were trimmed by 2 bases and 4 bases, with 6 bases remaining between them. Germline V gene lookup returns CDR1 DFQATT and CDR2 SNEGSKA (reference sequence). CDR3 in amino acids: CSARLEYEQYF. Here the CDR3 DNA reads TGCAGTGCTAGACTAGAATACGAGCAGTACTTC.

V and J are TRBV4-2 and TRBJ2-7; D is ambiguous. Germline lookup yields CDR1 LGHNA and CDR2 YNFKEQ. V was clipped by 0 bases and J by 6 bases, with 27 bases between them. The CDR3 has 19 residues. The CDR3 DNA sequence: TGTGCCAGCAGCCAAGATCATTCGTTACGGGCAGTCTCTTCTGTCGAGCAGTACTTC. It yields the protein CASSQDHSLRAVSSVEQYF.

The gene calls are TRBV28 and TRBJ2-2, with unresolved D. Trimming shortened V by 3 bases and J by 6 bases, and 11 bases separated the two germline ends. Germline V lookup: CDR1 MDHEN, CDR2 SYDVKM. CDR3 length: 14 residues. CDR3 residues: CASSFRSVSGELFF. CDR3 in DNA: TGTGCCAGCAGTTTCCGTTCAGTTTCCGGGGAGCTGTTTTTT.

The chain has TRBV5-6 and TRBJ2-3; D not resolved. Germline-derived CDR1 and CDR2 are SGHDT and YYEEEE. Trimming stripped 3 bases from V and 0 bases from J, with 2 bases between. CDR3 length: 12 amino acids. This chain's CDR3 is CASSWSTDTQYF. For the CDR3, the DNA is TGTGCCAGCAGCTGGAGCACAGATACGCAGTATTTT.

This clone was recorded only once. The rearrangement links TRBV27 to TRBJ1-2; the D gene is possibly TRBD1 (5 bases). Germline-derived CDR1 and CDR2 are MNHEY and SMNVEV (reference sequence). V was pared by 3 bases and J by 4 bases, with 15 bases between. This CDR3 has 15 amino acids. Here the CDR3 DNA reads TGTGCCAGCAGTTTCGGAGACGCAGGGAGCTATGGCTACACCTTC. It yields the protein CASSFGDAGSYGYTF.

The chain combines TRBV5-6 with TRBJ2-5, with D hard to call. The end of the DNA fits TRBJ2-7 better, so the J call may be wrong. Germline loops: CDR1 SGHDT, CDR2 YYEEEE. CDR3 length: 14 residues. The CDR3 sequence is CASSFLLNPYEQYF. In nucleotides, the CDR3 is TGTGCCAGCAGCTTTCTCCTAAATCCTTACGAGCAGTACTTC.

J is TRBJ2-7 and V is TRBV13; TRBD2 agrees at 7 bases. Germline loops: CDR1 PRHDT, CDR2 FYEKMQ (reference sequence). V trimming: 5 bases; J trimming: 3 bases; junction bases outside the gene matches: 13. The CDR3 consists of 16 residues. The CDR3 sequence is CASSALGGETRYEQYF. The CDR3 bases are TGTGCCAGCAGCGCACTTGGGGGGGAGACTCGCTACGAGCAGTACTTC.

V and J are TRBV12-5 and TRBJ2-5; D is ambiguous. The CDR3 contains 14 residues. The V and J ends lost 2 bases and 5 bases respectively, with 12 bases between them. Germline CDR1 is LGHNT and CDR2 is FRNRAP. The CDR3 nucleotides read TGTGCTAGTGGTTTGTGGGGAATAGGGGAGACCCAGTACTTC. This encodes CASGLWGIGETQYF.